The rows below give T cell receptor beta chains drawn from one sample of a study of beta chain features in type 1 diabetes. Profiling relied on immunoSEQ multiplex PCR, and the TCRdb table lists in-frame clones only, not all of them. Here the sample spans 150,000 to 200,000 clones, 63% being singletons. Material: naive CD4+ T cells from blood. The source of these receptors is a man younger than 40 with type 1 diabetes. CDR3s include the opening cysteine and the closing phenylalanine or tryptophan. Fields, in order: V gene, J gene, clone size, D gene, CDR3 DNA, CDR3 protein. The D gene is left open where the match is weak. The listing skips clone size in some rows; elsewhere it reads once, few, many or a size class.

TRBV25-1	TRBJ2-5	few	-	TGTGCCAGCAGTGAGGATCTCAGGGCCTGGCAGTACTTC	CASSEDLRAWQYF
TRBV30	TRBJ2-7	-	TRBD2	TGTGCCTGGAGCCTCTGGAGGACTAGCGGGGTATCCTACGAGCAGTACTTC	CAWSLWRTSGVSYEQYF
TRBV6-5	TRBJ2-3	-	-	TGTGCCAGCAGTTACAGGCCCCCAGATACGCAGTATTTT	CASSYRPPDTQYF
TRBV29-1	TRBJ1-2	-	TRBD1	TGCAGCGTGGGACAGGGGATGGGCTATGGCTACACCTTC	CSVGQGMGYGYTF
TRBV30	TRBJ2-5	-	-	TGTGCCTGGACCCCAGGGTCCCAAGAGACCCAGTACTTC	CAWTPGSQETQYF
TRBV30	TRBJ1-6	-	-	TGTGCCTGGGCACTCCTGACTCGGAATTCACCCCTCCACTTT	CAWALLTRNSPLHF
TRBV10-3	TRBJ2-3	-	TRBD1	TGTGCCATCAAAAGGACAGGGGGCAACGCAGATACGCAGTATTTT	CAIKRTGGNADTQYF
TRBV19	TRBJ2-6	-	-	TGTGCCAGTCGATCCAACAGGGCTGGGGCCAACGTCCTGACTTTC	CASRSNRAGANVLTF
TRBV30	TRBJ1-1	once	-	TGTGCCTGCCCTCGTGGGGGGACGAACACTGAAGCTTTCTTT	CACPRGGTNTEAFF
TRBV29-1	TRBJ2-2	-	-	TGCAGCGTTGAAAGTCGTGCGAACACCGGGGAGCTGTTTTTT	CSVESRANTGELFF
TRBV10-3	TRBJ2-7	-	TRBD1	TGTGCCATCAGTGAAGCTCGGACAGGGGGCTGGTACGAGCAGTACTTC	CAISEARTGGWYEQYF
TRBV2	TRBJ2-5	-	-	TGTGCCAGCAGTTGGACTGAAGAGACCCAGTACTTC	CASSWTEETQYF
TRBV28	TRBJ1-2	-	TRBD1	TGTGCCAGCAGCTCCGGACAGGGTAGCGGCTACACCTTC	CASSSGQGSGYTF
TRBV9	TRBJ2-5	-	TRBD2	TGTGCCAGCAGCGTAGGCCGCGCGGGGGGCCTCCAAGAGACCCAGTACTTC	CASSVGRAGGLQETQYF
TRBV29-1	TRBJ2-7	-	-	TGCAGCGTTGAAGTGGTGAGCTCCTACGAGCAGTACTTC	CSVEVVSSYEQYF
TRBV7-2	TRBJ2-1	-	-	TGTGCCAGCACGATTAACGGGGCAGGGCAGTTCTTC	CASTINGAGQFF
TRBV2	TRBJ2-7	-	-	TGTGCCAGCAGTGAAGAGGCAGGGGTGGCCTACGAGCAGTACTTC	CASSEEAGVAYEQYF
TRBV7-9	TRBJ2-1	-	-	TGTGCCAGCAGCTTATCACTTGAGCAGTTCTTC	CASSLSLEQFF